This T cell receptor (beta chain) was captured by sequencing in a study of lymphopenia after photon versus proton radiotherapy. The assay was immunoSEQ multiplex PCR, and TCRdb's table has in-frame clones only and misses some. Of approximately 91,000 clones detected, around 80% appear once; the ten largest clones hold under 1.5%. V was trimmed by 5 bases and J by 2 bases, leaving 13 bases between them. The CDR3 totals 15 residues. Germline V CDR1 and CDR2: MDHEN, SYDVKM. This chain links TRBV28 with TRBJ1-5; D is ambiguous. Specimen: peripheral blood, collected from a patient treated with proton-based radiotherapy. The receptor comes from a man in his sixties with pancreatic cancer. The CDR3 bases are TGTGCCAGCAGTCTCCCAGACGGGCGCAATCAGCCCCAGCATTTT. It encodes CASSLPDGRNQPQHF.